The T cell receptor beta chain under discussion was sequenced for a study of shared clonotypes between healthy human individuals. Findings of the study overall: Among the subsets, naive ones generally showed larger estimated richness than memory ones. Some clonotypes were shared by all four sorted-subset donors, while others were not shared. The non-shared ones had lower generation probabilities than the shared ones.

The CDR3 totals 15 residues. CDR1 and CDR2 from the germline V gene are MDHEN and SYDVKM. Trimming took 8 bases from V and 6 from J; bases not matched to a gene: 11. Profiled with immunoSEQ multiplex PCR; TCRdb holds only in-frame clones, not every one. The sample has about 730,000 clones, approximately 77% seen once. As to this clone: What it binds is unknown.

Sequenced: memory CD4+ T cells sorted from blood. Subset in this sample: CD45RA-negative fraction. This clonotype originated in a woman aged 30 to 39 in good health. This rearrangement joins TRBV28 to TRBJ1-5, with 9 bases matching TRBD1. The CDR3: CASSRQTGGGQPQHF. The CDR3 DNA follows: TGTGCCAGCTCGAGACAGACAGGGGGAGGTCAGCCCCAGCATTTT.